These T cell receptor beta chains were read from a single sample in a study of OX40 agonist ivuxolimab in advanced cancers. Method: immunoSEQ multiplex PCR; TCRdb's copy keeps in-frame clones and lacks some. The table includes tens of thousands of clones, more than 75% detected once. The starting material was CD4+ or CD8+ T cells sorted from blood, obtained in a trial of the OX40 agonist ivuxolimab. The receptors originated from an adult with an advanced solid tumor such as melanoma, head and neck, liver or kidney cancer. Both conserved end residues are part of each CDR3. D genes are given only for firm matches. Clone size appears in some rows only: once, few, many, or a class for an expanded clone.

V,D,size,J,CDR3,DNA
TRBV5-1,-,-,TRBJ1-4,CASTQEPSNEKLFF,TGCGCCAGCACCCAGGAACCTTCTAATGAAAAACTGTTTTTT
TRBV27,-,-,TRBJ1-2,CASSQGDNYGYTF,TGTGCCAGCAGTCAAGGCGATAACTATGGCTACACCTTC
TRBV7-2,-,-,TRBJ1-2,CASALAGQVYGYTF,TGTGCCAGCGCTTTGGCTGGGCAAGTCTATGGCTACACCTTC
TRBV4-3,-,-,TRBJ1-5,CASSQDIGRLNQPQHF,TGCGCCAGCAGCCAAGATATTGGACGGCTGAATCAGCCCCAGCATTTT
TRBV4-2,-,-,TRBJ1-2,CASDKGGGRGYTF,TGTGCCAGCGACAAAGGCGGGGGGCGTGGCTACACCTTC
TRBV19,-,-,TRBJ2-2,CASSTTPVGSGELFF,TGTGCCAGTAGTACGACCCCGGTAGGTTCCGGGGAGCTGTTTTTT
TRBV10-3,-,-,TRBJ1-2,CAISDPVRVRYGYTF,TGTGCCATCAGTGATCCAGTCCGGGTTCGTTATGGCTACACCTTC
TRBV19,-,few,TRBJ1-3,CSSEGDGNTIYF,TGTTCATCCGAAGGGGACGGAAACACCATATATTTT
TRBV6-6,-,-,TRBJ2-7,CASSRTSYEQYF,TGTGCCAGCAGTCGAACCTCCTACGAGCAGTACTTC
TRBV7-2,TRBD1,-,TRBJ1-2,CASSLALGTGLAYGYTF,TGTGCCAGCAGCTTAGCCCTCGGGACAGGGTTGGCCTATGGCTACACCTTC
TRBV6-5,-,few,TRBJ1-6,CASSPLRGSPLHF,TGTGCCAGCAGTCCACTCCGTGGTTCACCCCTCCACTTT
TRBV4-3,-,-,TRBJ1-2,CASSQGTASNYGYTF,TGCGCCAGCAGCCAAGGGACAGCTTCTAACTATGGCTACACCTTC
TRBV9,-,-,TRBJ1-2,CASSKLNVGLGYTF,TGTGCCAGCAGCAAGCTAAATGTGGGACTTGGCTACACCTTC
TRBV6-6,-,once,TRBJ2-3,CASSMLGPDTQYF,TGTGCCAGCTCAATGCTGGGGCCAGATACGCAGTATTTT
TRBV11-3,-,-,TRBJ2-2,CASSLAQNTGELFF,TGTGCCAGCAGCTTAGCCCAGAACACCGGGGAGCTGTTTTTT
TRBV7-2,-,-,TRBJ1-1,CASSLLGLSEAFF,TGTGCCAGCAGCTTATTAGGGTTGTCTGAAGCTTTCTTT
TRBV6-5,-,-,TRBJ1-6,CASSYGTNSPLHF,TGTGCCAGCAGTTACGGGACTAATTCACCCCTCCACTTT
TRBV7-2,-,-,TRBJ1-5,CASSLYNREQPQHF,TGTGCCAGCAGCTTATATAACAGGGAACAGCCCCAGCATTTT
TRBV5-4,-,-,TRBJ2-5,CASSPSGETQYF,TGTGCCAGCAGCCCTTCAGGGGAGACCCAGTACTTC
TRBV11-2,-,once,TRBJ1-1,CASSLTVEAFF,TGTGCCAGCAGCTTGACAGTTGAAGCTTTCTTT
TRBV7-2,-,-,TRBJ1-5,CASSLVYGSNQPQHF,TGTGCCAGCAGCTTAGTGTACGGGAGCAATCAGCCCCAGCATTTT
TRBV5-1,TRBD1,-,TRBJ1-3,CASSWDSSSSGNTIYF,TGCGCCAGCAGCTGGGACAGTTCCTCCTCTGGAAACACCATATATTTT
TRBV4-1,-,-,TRBJ2-2,CASSQDSSRVTNTGELFF,TGCGCCAGCAGCCAAGATTCCAGTCGGGTGACTAACACCGGGGAGCTGTTTTTT
TRBV15,-,-,TRBJ1-3,CATSRDQNTIYF,TGTGCCACCAGCAGAGATCAAAACACCATATATTTT
TRBV27,-,-,TRBJ1-1,CASSLSGYTEAFF,TGTGCCAGCAGTTTATCAGGGTACACTGAAGCTTTCTTT
TRBV19,TRBD1,-,TRBJ2-5,CASSMGQVKQETQYF,TGTGCCAGTAGTATGGGACAGGTAAAGCAAGAGACCCAGTACTTC
TRBV4-3,-,-,TRBJ2-5,CASSQEFASYQETQYF,TGCGCCAGCAGCCAAGAGTTCGCCTCCTACCAAGAGACCCAGTACTTC
TRBV5-4,TRBD1,-,TRBJ1-1,CASSNPGQFNTEAFF,TGTGCCAGCAGCAACCCGGGACAGTTCAACACTGAAGCTTTCTTT
TRBV29-1,-,-,TRBJ2-5,CSGGREETQYF,TGCAGCGGGGGGCGGGAAGAGACCCAGTACTTC
TRBV10-1,-,-,TRBJ2-1,CASSEGVMGYEQFF,TGCGCCAGCAGTGAGGGTGTTATGGGCTATGAGCAGTTCTTC
TRBV27,-,-,TRBJ2-1,CASSLDGRDPEQFF,TGTGCCAGCAGTTTAGATGGCAGGGACCCTGAGCAGTTCTTC
TRBV7-9,TRBD1,-,TRBJ2-3,CASSLKGRGQITDTQYF,TGTGCCAGCAGCTTAAAGGGTCGGGGACAGATCACAGATACGCAGTATTTT
TRBV7-2,TRBD1,-,TRBJ1-1,CASSFTGGVPEAFF,TGTGCCAGCAGTTTCACAGGGGGTGTTCCGGAAGCTTTCTTT
TRBV19,-,-,TRBJ2-7,CASIFPGTADSYEQYF,TGTGCCAGTATTTTTCCTGGGACCGCTGACTCCTACGAGCAGTACTTC
TRBV19,TRBD1,-,TRBJ2-5,CASSMIRTGGVLRETQYF,TGTGCCAGTAGTATGATTAGGACAGGGGGGGTCCTTAGGGAGACCCAGTACTTC
TRBV5-1,-,-,TRBJ1-4,CASSLGLHGEGVLFF,TGCGCCAGCAGCTTGGGACTACACGGCGAGGGCGTACTGTTTTTT
TRBV19,TRBD1,-,TRBJ1-1,CASSTSTDRLVMNTEAFF,TGTGCCAGTAGTACCTCAACGGACAGGCTCGTGATGAACACTGAAGCTTTCTTT
TRBV5-1,TRBD1,few,TRBJ1-6,CASSLADRGQTPLHF,TGCGCCAGCAGCTTGGCCGACAGGGGGCAGACACCCCTCCACTTT
TRBV10-2,TRBD2,-,TRBJ2-1,CASSETSGAYNEQFF,TGCGCCAGCAGTGAGACTAGCGGGGCCTACAATGAGCAGTTCTTC
TRBV9,-,-,TRBJ1-2,CASSVGTAANYGYTF,TGTGCCAGCAGCGTAGGTACAGCCGCTAACTATGGCTACACCTTC
TRBV4-3,-,-,TRBJ1-1,CASSQVPGNTEAFF,TGCGCCAGCAGCCAAGTCCCCGGTAACACTGAAGCTTTCTTT
TRBV7-2,TRBD1,-,TRBJ1-6,CASSSDRRPIW,TGTGCCAGCAGCTCGGACAGGCGCCCTATATGG
TRBV7-6,-,-,TRBJ2-6,CASSMTVSGANVLTF,TGTGCCAGCAGCATGACAGTTTCTGGGGCCAACGTCCTGACTTTC
TRBV5-1,TRBD1,once,TRBJ2-7,CASSSTGGAFNEQYF,TGCGCCAGCAGCTCGACAGGGGGCGCATTCAACGAGCAGTACTTC
TRBV11-3,TRBD1,-,TRBJ2-1,CASSRGQGSYNEQFF,TGTGCCAGCAGCCGGGGACAGGGAAGTTACAATGAGCAGTTCTTC
TRBV7-2,-,-,TRBJ1-2,CASSLGGANYGYTF,TGTGCCAGCAGCTTAGGGGGAGCGAACTATGGCTACACCTTC
TRBV9,-,-,TRBJ2-5,CASSVSGTPQETQYF,TGTGCCAGCAGCGTCTCCGGGACACCCCAAGAGACCCAGTACTTC
TRBV7-8,TRBD1,-,TRBJ1-4,CASSLYRGNEKLFF,TGTGCCAGCAGCTTATACAGGGGGAATGAAAAACTGTTTTTT
TRBV5-1,-,-,TRBJ1-2,CASSLDGGNYGYTF,TGCGCCAGCAGCTTGGACGGGGGCAACTATGGCTACACCTTC
TRBV10-2,-,-,TRBJ2-6,CASSESSRGSGANVLTF,TGCGCCAGCAGTGAGTCGTCGAGGGGCTCTGGGGCCAACGTCCTGACTTTC
TRBV5-6,-,-,TRBJ2-6,CASSIAFSRANVLTF,TGTGCCAGCAGCATCGCCTTCTCCAGGGCCAACGTCCTGACTTTC
TRBV10-3,-,once,TRBJ2-4,CAISESSPSQGNIQYF,TGTGCCATCAGTGAGTCGAGTCCTTCACAGGGAAACATTCAGTACTTC
TRBV12-5,-,-,TRBJ2-4,CASGLVRGLENIQYF,TGTGCTAGTGGTTTGGTTAGGGGCTTAGAAAACATTCAGTACTTC